A single sample gave rise to the 21 T cell receptor beta chains below, sequenced in a study of cytomegalovirus exposure and HLA in healthy donors. The PCR ran on 60 Vbeta and 13 Jbeta primers. The table came from immunoSEQ multiplex PCR; TCRdb's copy has only in-frame clones and leaves some out. The repertoire consists of 95,000 to 100,000 clones, with around four fifths occurring once and the leading ten covering about 0.69%. The sequenced sample consisted of PBMCs. The source is a woman aged 55-69 years in good health and CMV-seronegative.

The J gene is TRBJ1-2, the V gene TRBV7-2; a possible D gene is TRBD1 (5 bases). The CDR3 loop spans 12 amino acids. Trimming took 5 bases from V and 8 from J, leaving 12 bases between them. Germline lookup yields CDR1 SGHTA and CDR2 FQGNSA. The CDR3 region has the DNA TGTGCCAGCAGCGCCCCTGGGGGGGGCTACACCTTC. Translated, it gives CASSAPGGGYTF.

The genes are TRBV5-1 and TRBJ1-1, with 8 nucleotides matching TRBD1. Trimming at V came to 0 bases and at J to 4 bases, leaving 2 bases not matched to a gene. Per germline, CDR1 SGHRS and CDR2 YFSETQ. CDR3 size: 14 residues. The CDR3 nucleotides read TGCGCCAGCAGCTTGGTAGGGACAGGCACTGAAGCTTTCTTT. Its translation is CASSLVGTGTEAFF.

This chain uses TRBV18 with TRBJ2-7; tentative D call: TRBD1 (6 bases). The CDR3 is 14 amino acids. V was shortened by 3 bases and J by 1 base, with 10 bases between the two germline ends. Germline CDR1 and CDR2: KGHSH and LQKENI. This CDR3 is CASSPRQDSYEQYF. DNA for the CDR3: TGTGCCAGCTCACCGCGACAGGATTCCTACGAGCAGTACTTC.

This chain connects TRBV6-5 to TRBJ1-2; possibly TRBD1 for D (6 bases). V was clipped by 6 bases and J by 6 bases, with 20 bases between them. The CDR3 spans 15 residues. In germline, CDR1 is MNHEY, CDR2 SVGAGI. This CDR3 is CASSPRQGGIDGYTF. DNA for the CDR3: TGTGCCAGCAGCCCACGGCAAGGGGGAATAGATGGCTACACCTTC.

The chain carries TRBV2 and TRBJ2-1, with D possibly TRBD2 on 5 matching bases. Germline-derived CDR1 and CDR2 are SNHLY and FYNNEI. Trimming removed 6 bases from V and 0 bases from J, with 12 bases in between. This CDR3 comprises 15 residues. CDR3: CASSRGRSSYNEQFF. The CDR3 DNA sequence: TGTGCCAGCAGCCGCGGGCGGAGCTCCTACAATGAGCAGTTCTTC.

The chain links TRBV4-2 to TRBJ2-5, with a possible D match to TRBD2 (6 bases). Germline V gene lookup returns CDR1 LGHNA and CDR2 YNFKEQ. Trimming removed 3 bases at V and 1 base at J, with 12 bases between. The CDR3 loop spans 15 amino acids. The CDR3 DNA reads TGTGCCAGCAGCCACATAGGAGGGGCCCAAGAGACCCAGTACTTC. Translation gives CASSHIGGAQETQYF.

The table lists this clone with a few counts. The genes are TRBV7-9 and TRBJ1-1; D is perhaps TRBD1 (5 bases). V gave up 0 bases and J gave up 5 bases, with 10 bases separating them. The CDR3 totals 14 residues. The germline V gene encodes CDR1 SEHNR and CDR2 FQNEAQ (reference sequence). In DNA form, the CDR3 reads TGTGCCAGCAGCTTAGCGGCAGGGTATACTGAAGCTTTCTTT. Its protein product is CASSLAAGYTEAFF.

This chain uses TRBV9 with TRBJ2-1; 8 positions match TRBD2. This CDR3 region has 16 residues. CDR1 is SGDLS, CDR2 YYNGEE, per germline. V lost 1 base and J lost 1; bases outside the gene matches: 4. The CDR3: CASSVREGLSYNEQFF. CDR3 DNA: TGTGCCAGCAGCGTACGGGAGGGCCTATCCTACAATGAGCAGTTCTTC.

V usage is TRBV2 and J usage is TRBJ1-1; a weak D match, TRBD1 (5 bases). CDR1 is SNHLY and CDR2 is FYNNEI in the germline V gene. CDR3 length: 14 amino acids. The V end was cut by 2 bases, the J end by 6 bases, with 13 bases between. DNA for the CDR3: TGTGCCAGCAGTGAAACGGGGGGAAGCGCTGAAGCTTTCTTT. It codes for CASSETGGSAEAFF.

The chain couples TRBV28 to TRBJ2-7; the D is unclear. The CDR3 runs to 13 residues. V was cut by 6 bases and J by 2 bases, with 11 bases left in between. Germline CDR1 and CDR2: MDHEN and SYDVKM. CDR3 nucleotides: TGTGCCAGCAGAGTAGGCAGCGCCTACGAGCAGTACTTC. Translated, it gives CASRVGSAYEQYF. Filled out from reference TRBV28 and TRBJ2-7, the complete variable domain reads DVKVTQSSRYLVKRTGEKVFLECVQDMDHENMFWYRQDPGLGLRLIYFSYDVKMKEKGDIPEGYSVSREKKERFSLILESASTNQTSMYLCASRVGSAYEQYFGPGTRLTVT.

This clone was seen only a few times. The rearrangement uses TRBV6-5 and TRBJ1-6; D call uncertain. The V and J ends lost 0 bases and 15 bases respectively, with 6 bases between them. Looked up from germline, CDR1 is MNHEY and CDR2 is SVGAGI. There are 11 residues in the CDR3. In DNA, the CDR3 is TGTGCCAGCAGTTACTCCGGGGTCCTCCACTTT. Translated, it gives CASSYSGVLHF.

The chain is built from TRBV10-3 and TRBJ2-7; 9 nucleotides agree with TRBD1. The CDR3 consists of 18 residues. With V trimmed by 3 bases and J by 4 bases, 16 bases remained unmatched. Germline CDR1 reads ENHRY; CDR2 reads SYGVKD. This chain's CDR3 is CAISDSSAIRDREYEQYF. DNA of the CDR3: TGTGCCATCAGTGACTCATCGGCCATTCGGGACAGGGAATACGAGCAGTACTTC.

V usage is TRBV5-1 and J usage is TRBJ2-7, with 9 bases lining up with TRBD1. Trimming cost V 1 base and J 2 bases; bases outside gene matches: 7. This CDR3 is 16 amino acids long. Looked up from germline, CDR1 is SGHRS and CDR2 is YFSETQ. The CDR3 nucleotides are TGCGCCAGCAGCTTGCGCTTAGGGACAGGGACCTACGAGCAGTACTTC. Protein product: CASSLRLGTGTYEQYF.

The genes are TRBV19 and TRBJ2-5; 7 nucleotides line up with TRBD2. Unmatched junction bases numbered 5, after V lost 2 bases and J lost 2 bases. CDR1 is LNHDA and CDR2 is SQIVND in the germline V gene (reference sequence). This CDR3 contains 15 residues. The CDR3 reads CASSILASGQETQYF. For the CDR3, the DNA is TGTGCCAGTAGTATATTGGCTAGCGGACAAGAGACCCAGTACTTC.

The chain employs TRBV7-2 and TRBJ2-5; D is perhaps TRBD2 (5 bases). This CDR3 has 15 amino acids. The V gene lost 1 base and the J gene lost 1 base, with 10 bases spanning the gap. Germline V CDR1 and CDR2: SGHTA, FQGNSA. The CDR3 loop is CASSLVEEFQETQYF. The CDR3 DNA sequence: TGTGCCAGCAGCTTAGTGGAGGAGTTCCAAGAGACCCAGTACTTC. Looking up the rest from reference TRBV7-2 and TRBJ2-5 gives the full variable domain: GAGVSQSPSNKVTEKGKDVELRCDPISGHTALYWYRQSLGQGLEFLIYFQGNSAPDKSGLPSDRFSAERTGGSVSTLTIQRTQQEDSAVYLCASSLVEEFQETQYFGPGTRLLVL.

This sequence joins TRBV5-6 and TRBJ1-5; possibly TRBD1 for D (6 bases). This CDR3 comprises 14 residues. Trimming pared 4 bases from V and 6 bases from J, leaving 14 bases between. Germline assignment: CDR1 SGHDT and CDR2 YYEEEE. Written as DNA, the CDR3 is TGTGCCAGCAGCCGGGGACAAGGTCTTCAGCCCCAGCATTTT. Translated, it gives CASSRGQGLQPQHF.

This clone came up a few times. The chain is built from TRBV7-8 and TRBJ2-3; tentative D call: TRBD2 (10 bases). In germline, CDR1 is SGHVS, CDR2 FQNEAQ. CDR3 length: 19 amino acids. V dropped 3 bases and J dropped 6 bases, with 28 bases sitting between them. CDR3 amino acids: CASSFSGTGRLAGSDTQYF. The CDR3 nucleotides are TGTGCCAGCAGCTTTTCCGGGACAGGGAGACTAGCGGGCTCTGATACGCAGTATTTT.

The CDR3 here is CAWSADRGNSPLHF. The CDR3 coding sequence is TGTGCCTGGAGTGCGGACAGGGGAAACTCACCCCTCCACTTT. V is TRBV30 and J is TRBJ1-6; 9 nucleotides align to TRBD1. Germline trimming cut 1 base from V and 10 bases from J; bases unmatched to any gene: 5. The CDR3 covers 14 residues. From germline, CDR1 is GTSNPN and CDR2 SVGIG (reference sequence).

V is TRBV6-6 and J is TRBJ2-5; TRBD1 is a possible D gene (6 bases). The CDR3 contains 13 residues. Germline values: CDR1 MNHNY, CDR2 SVGAGI (reference sequence). The V and J ends lost 7 bases and 4 bases respectively, with 13 bases between them. CDR3 DNA: TGTGCCAGCACTGGGGGCTTGGGAGAGACCCAGTACTTC. It translates to CASTGGLGETQYF.

CDR3 in DNA: TGTGCCAGCTCACCACCGGGACAGCAAAACACTGAAGCTTTCTTT. Translating gives CASSPPGQQNTEAFF. The V and J genes are TRBV18 and TRBJ1-1; TRBD1 matches 7 bases. The J segment lost 2 bases and the V segment lost 0 bases, leaving 3 bases of the junction unmatched. Germline values: CDR1 KGHSH, CDR2 LQKENI. The CDR3 runs to 15 residues. The complete variable domain, with remaining parts taken from reference TRBV18 and TRBJ1-1, reads NAGVMQNPRHLVRRRGQEARLRCSPMKGHSHVYWYRQLPEEGLKFMVYLQKENIIDESGMPKERFSAEFPKEGPSILRIQQVVRGDSAAYFCASSPPGQQNTEAFFGQGTRLTVV.

V and J are TRBV25-1 and TRBJ1-2, with D tentatively TRBD1 (5 bases). This CDR3 is 18 amino acids long. V was pared by 2 bases and J by 4 bases, with 23 bases between. Germline assignment: CDR1 MGHDK and CDR2 SYGVNS. The DNA of the CDR3 is TGTGCCAGCAGTGAACCCTTAGGGGATCTGCGCCCGCGCTATGGCTACACCTTC. Residues: CASSEPLGDLRPRYGYTF.